These T cell receptor beta chains were read from a single sample in a study of tumor-infiltrating lymphocytes in primary liver carcinoma. One entry per CDR3 protein results from TCRdb running MiXCR on the multiplex PCR reads. Among about 97,000 distinct CDR3 sequences, about 67% were seen once, and the ten largest hold more than 10%. Material for sequencing was liver tumor tissue from sampling region 2. Receptors were obtained from an older woman with primary liver carcinoma and hepatitis B virus infection. The conserved cysteine and the conserved F or W are not part of the CDR3 here.

j_call,v_call,cdr3_aa
TRBJ2-7,TRBV6-5,ASRKGQGQTYEQY
TRBJ2-6,TRBV6-1,ASSIRPASGANVLT
TRBJ2-1,TRBV29-1,SVQSPSPSYNEQF
TRBJ2-1,TRBV5-1,ASSPGLAGEERF
TRBJ1-5,TRBV29-1,GVGPGEDQPQH
TRBJ2-3,TRBV5-1,ASSLAYLGDSTLDTQY
TRBJ2-7,TRBV10-3,AISEDSYEQY
TRBJ2-2,TRBV7-9,GSTNPGETANTGELF
TRBJ1-6,TRBV5-1,ASSLDDSRNSSLH
TRBJ2-7,TRBV11-1,ASSFLQGPSYEHY
TRBJ1-5,TRBV14,ASSGTGDRQPQH
TRBJ2-7,TRBV4-2,AGSPGASGSLDEQY
TRBJ1-5,TRBV7-9,ASTKTTGGNRPQH
TRBJ1-5,TRBV5-6,ANSLGSGNQPQH
TRBJ2-7,TRBV5-6,VSSLVDRNTYEQY
TRBJ2-5,TRBV7-9,ASSLPWETRY
TRBJ2-6,TRBV10-3,AISEGLSSGANVPT
TRBJ1-1,TRBV12-3/TRBV12-4,ASSSGKVNTEAF
TRBJ2-1,TRBV18,ASSRNSGLNEQF
TRBJ2-7,TRBV28,ASSAPTHPDSSYEQY
TRBJ1-6,TRBV11-3,ASSPPETGDSPLH
TRBJ2-7,TRBV7-8,TSSKEGDKAQY
TRBJ2-7,TRBV29-1,SVEGQGYEQY
TRBJ1-1,TRBV6-5,ASSYSYWGLTEVF
TRBJ2-5,TRBV11-3,ACSAGEGAGETQY
TRBJ2-2,TRBV4-1,ASSLQGNGGLNTGGLF
TRBJ1-6,TRBV10-2,TSGSGQGNSPLH
TRBJ2-2,TRBV6-1,ASSELTRITNAGELF
TRBJ1-4,TRBV6-5,DSRSQGANEKLF
TRBJ2-7,TRBV11-3,ASSPGTGGNYEHY
TRBJ2-3,TRBV25-1,ASSVGGNTDTQY
NA,TRBV4-1,ASSQDLTSGSRDTQH
TRBJ1-1,TRBV29-1,SVVTLVISTEGF
TRBJ1-1,TRBV11-1,ASNIFGAANTEAF
TRBJ1-1,TRBV11-3,ASSMGQGATVEAS
TRBJ2-7,TRBV2,ASSVETSGEQY
TRBJ2-4,TRBV11-3,ASSIGQRNIQY
TRBJ1-5,TRBV2,TSGVGMNQPQH
TRBJ2-1,TRBV12-5,ASGPHGGRSNSYNEQF
TRBJ2-7,TRBV28,ASSPLDRARFYVYEQY
TRBJ2-1,TRBV5-1,ASSLAEGTSGYNEQF
TRBJ2-7,TRBV5-6,VSSPRTGISTYEQY
TRBJ2-7,TRBV2,ASRGQGGTYEQY
TRBJ2-7,TRBV11-3,ASISSPLDVYEHY
TRBJ2-7,TRBV19,ASSAGTDGTYEQY
TRBJ2-5,TRBV4-2,ASQTGTRNVPETQY
TRBJ1-5,TRBV25-1,ASSKGTDVSNQPQH
TRBJ2-7,TRBV11-3,ASSPGAGGNYEQC
TRBJ1-1,TRBV29-1,SVGPRQSLNTEAF
TRBJ2-1,TRBV12-3/TRBV12-4,ASMKSGTSGYIEQF
TRBJ2-1,TRBV4-2,ASSQDFGRGNEQF
TRBJ1-5,TRBV5-4,ASSLGEDQPQH
TRBJ2-3,TRBV11-3,ASSSTPSTDTQY
TRBJ2-5,TRBV4-1,ASSQGGHGREAQY
TRBJ2-1,TRBV11-3,ASSLGFGGRWGNEQF